Below are 7 T cell receptor beta chains sequenced from a single sample in a study of T cell clones after liver transplantation. Data came from immunoSEQ multiplex PCR; TCRdb stores just in-frame clones and leaves some out. The sample gives tens of thousands of clones, about 73% of which show up once; approximately 2.6% is in the top ten. The input for sequencing was CD4+ T cells from blood, taken at the roughly 15-month timepoint. The receptors shown here come from a human patient who received a liver transplant. Part of the T cell pool may stem from the graft donor.

The chain combines TRBV7-2 with TRBJ2-5, with D perhaps TRBD1 (5 bases). CDR3 length: 14 residues. Trimming shortened V by 3 bases and J by 5 bases, and 13 bases separated the two germline ends. Germline loops: CDR1 SGHTA, CDR2 FQGNSA. Here the CDR3 reads CASSLVGAEETQYF. In nucleotides, the CDR3 is TGTGCCAGCAGCTTGGTAGGGGCAGAGGAGACCCAGTACTTC.

J is TRBJ2-3 and V is TRBV6-1, with D perhaps matching TRBD2 (6 bases). Trimming left V 4 bases short and J 1 base short, with 18 bases between. From germline, CDR1 is MNHNS and CDR2 SASEGT. This CDR3 has 17 amino acids. The CDR3 sequence is CASSARGWGTGTDTQYF. CDR3 sequence (DNA): TGTGCCAGCAGTGCCCGTGGATGGGGGACTGGCACAGATACGCAGTATTTT.

The chain has TRBV18 and TRBJ1-5, with 7 positions matching TRBD1. The V and J ends lost 2 bases and 3 bases, in that order; junction bases with no gene match: 7. The germline CDR1 and CDR2 sequences are KGHSH and LQKENI. There are 16 residues in the CDR3. The CDR3 DNA is TGTGCCAGCTCACCATCTTCGACAGGGAACAATCAGCCCCAGCATTTT. Translation gives CASSPSSTGNNQPQHF.

V usage is TRBV27 and J usage is TRBJ2-7; the match to TRBD1 covers 9 bases. Germline V CDR1 and CDR2: MNHEY, SMNVEV (reference sequence). The CDR3 contains 19 residues. J gave up 0 bases and V 5 bases, and 17 bases lay outside the gene matches. The CDR3 nucleotides are TGTGCCAGCAGTCTGTCGGGACAGGGAAGAGCTCTCAGCTCCTACGAGCAGTACTTC. Translation gives CASSLSGQGRALSSYEQYF.

V usage is TRBV5-1 and J usage is TRBJ2-7; 8 bases are a match to TRBD2. This CDR3 comprises 14 residues. CDR1 is SGHRS and CDR2 is YFSETQ in the germline V gene. V shed 5 bases, J shed 7 bases, and the junction held 11 bases outside the gene matches. The CDR3 sequence is CASSSVAGPGEQYF. CDR3 nucleotides: TGCGCCAGCAGTTCCGTAGCGGGGCCGGGGGAGCAGTACTTC.

The chain uses TRBV28 and TRBJ2-2; perhaps TRBD2 as D (6 bases). Germline V gives CDR1 MDHEN, CDR2 SYDVKM. This CDR3 contains 16 residues. Trimming shortened V by 5 bases and J by 6 bases, and 19 bases separated the two germline ends. CDR3 nucleotides: TGTGCCAGCAGTCCGGGACTCAACACGGTTCCCGGGGAGCTGTTTTTT. It specifies CASSPGLNTVPGELFF. The full variable domain, its missing parts supplied by reference TRBV28 and TRBJ2-2, is DVKVTQSSRYLVKRTGEKVFLECVQDMDHENMFWYRQDPGLGLRLIYFSYDVKMKEKGDIPEGYSVSREKKERFSLILESASTNQTSMYLCASSPGLNTVPGELFFGEGSRLTVL.

The gene calls are TRBV28 and TRBJ1-2, with D possibly TRBD1 on 6 matching bases. The CDR3 spans 13 residues. Between the trimmed V and J ends, which lost 7 bases and 9 bases, there was a span of 18 bases. Germline lookup yields CDR1 MDHEN and CDR2 SYDVKM. CDR3 amino acids: CASIPGYQGSYTF. The CDR3 DNA is TGTGCCAGCATCCCCGGCTACCAGGGGAGCTACACCTTC.